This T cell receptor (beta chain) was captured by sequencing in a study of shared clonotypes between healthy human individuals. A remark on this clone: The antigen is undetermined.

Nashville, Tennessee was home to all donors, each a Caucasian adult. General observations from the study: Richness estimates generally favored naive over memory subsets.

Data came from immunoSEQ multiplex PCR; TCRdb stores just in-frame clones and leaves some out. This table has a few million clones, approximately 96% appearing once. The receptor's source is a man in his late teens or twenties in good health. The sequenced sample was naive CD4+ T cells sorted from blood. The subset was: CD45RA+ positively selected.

CDR3 loop: CASSLSGTGRRDTQYF. DNA for the CDR3: TGTGCCAGCAGTTTATCGGGGACAGGGAGGCGAGATACGCAGTATTTT. The V gene is TRBV28, the J gene TRBJ2-3, with 9 bases matching TRBD1. The germline V gene has CDR1 MDHEN and CDR2 SYDVKM. V was pared by 1 base and J by 5 bases, with 7 bases of the junction left unmatched. The length of the CDR3 is 16 residues.